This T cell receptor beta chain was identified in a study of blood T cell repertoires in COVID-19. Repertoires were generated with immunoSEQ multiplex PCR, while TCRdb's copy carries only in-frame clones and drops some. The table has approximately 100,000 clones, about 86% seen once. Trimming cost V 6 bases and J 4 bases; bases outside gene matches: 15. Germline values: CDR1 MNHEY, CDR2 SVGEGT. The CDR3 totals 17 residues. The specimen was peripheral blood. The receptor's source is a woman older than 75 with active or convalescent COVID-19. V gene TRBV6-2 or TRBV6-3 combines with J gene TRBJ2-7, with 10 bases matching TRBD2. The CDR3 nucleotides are TGTGCCAGCAGCCCCGCAGCGTACCTAGCGGGAGCGTACGAGCAGTACTTC. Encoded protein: CASSPAAYLAGAYEQYF.